This TCR beta chain was identified during a study of shared clonotypes between healthy human individuals. Study in general: Donor ages ranged 18 to 49 years: a couple of women, a few men.

The study, taken as a whole, reports: The authors sampled blood alone, and tissue repertoires likely differ.

Comments on this clone: The target antigen is unknown.

Produced via immunoSEQ multiplex PCR; TCRdb's table is partial and in-frame only. The sample yields over a million clones, more than 60% seen once. V shed 6 bases and J shed 0 bases, with 12 bases lying between them. The CDR3 loop spans 14 amino acids. Germline CDR1 and CDR2: MNHNS and SASEGT. The receptor was isolated from a man aged 18 to 35 in good health. The chain recombines TRBV6-1 with TRBJ2-7; a possible D gene is TRBD1 (5 bases). Sequencing was carried out using memory CD4+ T cells sorted from blood. Subset here: CD45RA-negative fraction. In DNA, the CDR3 is TGTGCCAGCAGAATTCAGGGTAACTCCTACGAGCAGTACTTC. This sequence encodes CASRIQGNSYEQYF.